This is a list of T cell receptor beta chains from one sample in a study of cytomegalovirus exposure and HLA in healthy donors. The data were produced by immunoSEQ multiplex PCR, yet TCRdb's version contains in-frame clones alone and is incomplete. The sample has 95,000 to 150,000 clones, roughly a tenth seen once; the top ten hold about 4.6%. What was sequenced was PBMCs. The receptors here all came from a woman under 30 in good health and CMV-seropositive. Each CDR3 is given with its conserved first and last residue. A D gene is named only where the DNA matches it firmly. Expanded clones get a size class; other rows say once, few or many, or leave the size out.

v_call: TRBV9
d_call: -
clone_size: -
j_call: TRBJ1-4
cdr3_nt: TGTGCCAGCAGCTCCAGGGGAGCAAATGAAAAACTGTTTTTT
cdr3_aa: CASSSRGANEKLFF

v_call: TRBV5-1
d_call: -
clone_size: few
j_call: TRBJ1-1
cdr3_nt: TGCGCCAGCAGCGACCCGCGGGGCGCGAAAACTGAAGCTTTCTTT
cdr3_aa: CASSDPRGAKTEAFF

v_call: TRBV27
d_call: TRBD1
clone_size: -
j_call: TRBJ2-6
cdr3_nt: TGTGCCAGCAAACCCGCGACAGGGGCGCTCTCTGGGGCCAACGTCCTGACTTTC
cdr3_aa: CASKPATGALSGANVLTF

v_call: TRBV19
d_call: -
clone_size: -
j_call: TRBJ1-2
cdr3_nt: TGTGCCAGTCTTCCGGGACTCGCTGGAGGCTACACCTTC
cdr3_aa: CASLPGLAGGYTF

v_call: TRBV5-4
d_call: TRBD2
clone_size: few
j_call: TRBJ2-3
cdr3_nt: TGTGCCAGCAGCCCGGGCCATCCAGCGGGAGAACCGGGAACAGATACGCAGTATTTT
cdr3_aa: CASSPGHPAGEPGTDTQYF

v_call: TRBV7-2
d_call: -
clone_size: -
j_call: TRBJ2-2
cdr3_nt: TGTGCCAGCAGCTTCCCAGGGGAAACGAACACCGGGGAGCTGTTTTTT
cdr3_aa: CASSFPGETNTGELFF

v_call: TRBV28
d_call: -
clone_size: few
j_call: TRBJ2-3
cdr3_nt: TGTGCCAGCAGGAAGACGTCGGGTATCGATACGCAGTATTTT
cdr3_aa: CASRKTSGIDTQYF

v_call: TRBV30
d_call: TRBD2
clone_size: -
j_call: TRBJ2-7
cdr3_nt: TGTGCCTGGGGGACTAGCGGCTACGAGCAGTACTTC
cdr3_aa: CAWGTSGYEQYF

v_call: TRBV4-1
d_call: -
clone_size: -
j_call: TRBJ2-3
cdr3_nt: TGCGCCAGCAGCCAAGTTGCCCACGCGGACACAGATACGCAGTATTTT
cdr3_aa: CASSQVAHADTDTQYF

v_call: TRBV4-2
d_call: TRBD2
clone_size: -
j_call: TRBJ2-2
cdr3_nt: TGTGCCAGCAGCCAAGAAGTGGCCGTAGCGGGAAACACCGGGGAGCTGTTTTTT
cdr3_aa: CASSQEVAVAGNTGELFF

v_call: TRBV4-2
d_call: -
clone_size: -
j_call: TRBJ2-5
cdr3_nt: TGTGCCAGCACCCCCAACCTTGGCGCCCCAGGCCAGACCCAGTACTTC
cdr3_aa: CASTPNLGAPGQTQYF

v_call: TRBV27
d_call: -
clone_size: -
j_call: TRBJ2-1
cdr3_nt: TGTGCCAGCAGTTCGTACCCTACTAGGGCCCTCTACAATGAGCAGTTCTTC
cdr3_aa: CASSSYPTRALYNEQFF

v_call: TRBV6-1
d_call: -
clone_size: few
j_call: TRBJ1-1
cdr3_nt: TGTGCCAGCAGCGAGAGGGCCGGAGTGGCTGAAGCTTTCTTT
cdr3_aa: CASSERAGVAEAFF

v_call: TRBV7-5
d_call: -
clone_size: -
j_call: TRBJ1-1
cdr3_nt: TGTGCCAGATTACCCTACAGGAACACTGAAGCTTTCTTT
cdr3_aa: CARLPYRNTEAFF

v_call: TRBV25-1
d_call: -
clone_size: few
j_call: TRBJ2-6
cdr3_nt: TGTGCCAGCAGCGCCATAAATGAGGATAACTCTGGGGCCAACGTCCTGACTTTC
cdr3_aa: CASSAINEDNSGANVLTF

v_call: TRBV5-1
d_call: -
clone_size: -
j_call: TRBJ1-2
cdr3_nt: TGCGCCAGCAGCTTGGCAGGGGCCGGCCCCGGCTACACCTTC
cdr3_aa: CASSLAGAGPGYTF

v_call: TRBV29-1
d_call: -
clone_size: -
j_call: TRBJ1-3
cdr3_nt: TGCAGCGTCAGACTCGACGGGACCATATATTTT
cdr3_aa: CSVRLDGTIYF

v_call: TRBV5-4
d_call: TRBD2
clone_size: few
j_call: TRBJ2-2
cdr3_nt: TGTGCCAGCAGACTAGCGGGAGGCCTCGCGAACACCGGGGAGCTGTTTTTT
cdr3_aa: CASRLAGGLANTGELFF

v_call: TRBV27
d_call: -
clone_size: few
j_call: TRBJ1-1
cdr3_nt: TGTGCCAGCGGGGTGGGAGGTGAGAACACTGAAGCTTTCTTT
cdr3_aa: CASGVGGENTEAFF

v_call: TRBV5-4
d_call: -
clone_size: -
j_call: TRBJ2-1
cdr3_nt: TGTGCCAGCAGCTCAGACTCCTACAATGAGCAGTTCTTC
cdr3_aa: CASSSDSYNEQFF

v_call: TRBV11-3
d_call: TRBD2
clone_size: once
j_call: TRBJ2-1
cdr3_nt: TGTGCCAGCAGCTTCGTGGGACTAGGTTACAATGAGCAGTTCTTC
cdr3_aa: CASSFVGLGYNEQFF

v_call: TRBV6-6
d_call: -
clone_size: few
j_call: TRBJ2-7
cdr3_nt: TGTGCCAGCAGTCCTAGACAGGTTGAGAGGCCCTACGAGCAGTACTTC
cdr3_aa: CASSPRQVERPYEQYF

v_call: TRBV5-5
d_call: TRBD1
clone_size: -
j_call: TRBJ1-5
cdr3_nt: TGTGCCAGCAGATCCACTACTACCGGGACAGAGAATCAGCCCCAGCATTTT
cdr3_aa: CASRSTTTGTENQPQHF

v_call: TRBV13
d_call: -
clone_size: few
j_call: TRBJ1-1
cdr3_nt: TGTGCCAGCAGCTTGATGGAGATGAACACTGAAGCTTTCTTT
cdr3_aa: CASSLMEMNTEAFF

v_call: TRBV2
d_call: TRBD1
clone_size: -
j_call: TRBJ1-4
cdr3_nt: TGTGCCAGCAGCAGGTTAGGGGGCTCGGGAACTAATGAAAAACTGTTTTTT
cdr3_aa: CASSRLGGSGTNEKLFF

v_call: TRBV19
d_call: -
clone_size: -
j_call: TRBJ1-5
cdr3_nt: TGTGCCACACAACAAAACGGGGGGGGTAATCAGCCCCAGCATTTT
cdr3_aa: CATQQNGGGNQPQHF

v_call: TRBV28
d_call: -
clone_size: -
j_call: TRBJ1-2
cdr3_nt: TGTGCCAGCAGTTTATCCCTGGGGGGACTCAACTATGGCTACACCTTC
cdr3_aa: CASSLSLGGLNYGYTF

v_call: TRBV7-7
d_call: TRBD2
clone_size: -
j_call: TRBJ2-2
cdr3_nt: TGTGCTAGCATGGGACTAGCCGCAGGGGAGCTGTTTTTT
cdr3_aa: CASMGLAAGELFF

v_call: TRBV10-2
d_call: TRBD1
clone_size: few
j_call: TRBJ1-5
cdr3_nt: TGCGCCAGCAGTGAAAGGGACAGGTTGGAGCCCCAGCATTTT
cdr3_aa: CASSERDRLEPQHF

v_call: TRBV28
d_call: TRBD1
clone_size: -
j_call: TRBJ1-1
cdr3_nt: TGTGCCAGCCGGGGACAGTCAAACACTGAAGCTTTCTTT
cdr3_aa: CASRGQSNTEAFF

v_call: TRBV6-5
d_call: -
clone_size: few
j_call: TRBJ1-5
cdr3_nt: TGTGCCAGCAGTCACGGGGATAGCAATCAGCCCCAGCATTTT
cdr3_aa: CASSHGDSNQPQHF

v_call: TRBV5-4
d_call: -
clone_size: -
j_call: TRBJ1-2
cdr3_nt: TGTGCCAGCAGCTTGGCACCGGGAGCCGCTAACTATGGCTACACCTTC
cdr3_aa: CASSLAPGAANYGYTF

v_call: TRBV5-8
d_call: -
clone_size: few
j_call: TRBJ2-7
cdr3_nt: TGTGCCAGTCAGATTGCGCAGGGAATGGGGGAGCAGTACTTC
cdr3_aa: CASQIAQGMGEQYF

v_call: TRBV11-3
d_call: -
clone_size: few
j_call: TRBJ2-5
cdr3_nt: TGTGCCAGCAGCTTAATGACAGGTCCGGGGACCCAGTACTTC
cdr3_aa: CASSLMTGPGTQYF

v_call: TRBV10-1
d_call: -
clone_size: few
j_call: TRBJ2-3
cdr3_nt: TGCGCCAGCAGTGGAGGAGGTGCAGATACGCAGTATTTT
cdr3_aa: CASSGGGADTQYF

v_call: TRBV2
d_call: -
clone_size: few
j_call: TRBJ1-1
cdr3_nt: TGTGCCAGCAGTGAACAATGGAACACTGAAGCTTTCTTT
cdr3_aa: CASSEQWNTEAFF

v_call: TRBV13
d_call: -
clone_size: few
j_call: TRBJ2-3
cdr3_nt: TGTGCCAGCAGCAGGGACTCCACAGATACGCAGTATTTT
cdr3_aa: CASSRDSTDTQYF

v_call: TRBV9
d_call: TRBD1
clone_size: many
j_call: TRBJ1-3
cdr3_nt: TGTGCCAGCAGCGTAGCTTACAGGGGAGACACCATATATTTT
cdr3_aa: CASSVAYRGDTIYF

v_call: TRBV6-5
d_call: -
clone_size: few
j_call: TRBJ2-7
cdr3_nt: TGTGCCGCTGGACTTTCTTTACGCTCCTACGAGCAGTACTTC
cdr3_aa: CAAGLSLRSYEQYF

v_call: TRBV19
d_call: TRBD1
clone_size: -
j_call: TRBJ1-1
cdr3_nt: TGTGCCAGTAGTATATACAGGGGGAGTTCGGGGTTAGCTTTCTTT
cdr3_aa: CASSIYRGSSGLAFF

v_call: TRBV5-1
d_call: TRBD2
clone_size: -
j_call: TRBJ2-1
cdr3_nt: TGCGCCAGCAGTTCCACCTGGACTAGCGGAGGGAATGAGCAGTTCTTC
cdr3_aa: CASSSTWTSGGNEQFF

v_call: TRBV30
d_call: TRBD1
clone_size: -
j_call: TRBJ2-6
cdr3_nt: TGTGCCTGGAGTGGGGCAAGACAGGGCTCTGGGGCCAACGTCCTGACTTTC
cdr3_aa: CAWSGARQGSGANVLTF

v_call: TRBV28
d_call: -
clone_size: -
j_call: TRBJ2-1
cdr3_nt: TGTGCCAGCAGTGACCCTGGCGGAGCGAATGAGCAGTTCTTC
cdr3_aa: CASSDPGGANEQFF

v_call: TRBV4-2
d_call: TRBD1
clone_size: few
j_call: TRBJ1-4
cdr3_nt: TGTGCCAGCAGCCGAGGGGAACAGGGGAAGGAGGAAAAACTGTTTTTT
cdr3_aa: CASSRGEQGKEEKLFF

v_call: TRBV4-1
d_call: -
clone_size: -
j_call: TRBJ2-5
cdr3_nt: TGCGCCAGCAGCCAAGATGGATTTGGAGCCTCTAGGCTGGAGACCCGGTACTTC
cdr3_aa: CASSQDGFGASRLETRYF

v_call: TRBV12-5
d_call: -
clone_size: -
j_call: TRBJ1-5
cdr3_nt: TGTGCTAGTGGCATGAACCGGGGGGATCAGCCCCAGCATTTT
cdr3_aa: CASGMNRGDQPQHF

v_call: TRBV7-2
d_call: -
clone_size: few
j_call: TRBJ2-3
cdr3_nt: TGTGCCAGCAGCTCCCAGGGTACCGATACGCAGTATTTT
cdr3_aa: CASSSQGTDTQYF

v_call: TRBV6-1
d_call: -
clone_size: -
j_call: TRBJ2-1
cdr3_nt: TGTGCCAGCAGTAACCGGGACATCCTTATGAATGAGCAGTTCTTC
cdr3_aa: CASSNRDILMNEQFF

v_call: TRBV11-2
d_call: -
clone_size: few
j_call: TRBJ2-7
cdr3_nt: TGTGCCAGCAGCTTAGCAGGTCTGACCTACGAGCAGTACTTC
cdr3_aa: CASSLAGLTYEQYF

v_call: TRBV6-5
d_call: -
clone_size: -
j_call: TRBJ1-1
cdr3_nt: TGTGCCAGCAGTTACTCAAGAGGACATATCGAAGCTTTCTTT
cdr3_aa: CASSYSRGHIEAFF

v_call: TRBV10-3
d_call: -
clone_size: few
j_call: TRBJ2-1
cdr3_nt: TGTGCCTCCCGGGACACAAGGGCCCCGAATGAGCAGTTCTTC
cdr3_aa: CASRDTRAPNEQFF